This T cell receptor beta chain was obtained from a study of blood T cell repertoires in COVID-19. Study-wide context: Sources were T cells, B-cell-depleted T cells, or PBMCs; the material itself was cDNA or gDNA.

Trimming stripped 4 bases from V and 8 bases from J, with 15 bases between. Germline loops: CDR1 SGHTA, CDR2 FQGNSA. The CDR3 is made up of 15 amino acids. Authors' data handling: Reference gene primer amplification gave nucleated cell count estimates. The repertoire was sequenced with immunoSEQ multiplex PCR; TCRdb's copy has only in-frame clones and lacks some. V and J calls and clone size are as listed in that table; D and trimming were resolved from the DNA. The table includes approximately 500,000 clones, approximately 85% detected once. The gene calls are TRBV7-2 and TRBJ2-6; possibly TRBD1 for D (5 bases). The specimen was peripheral blood. This receptor was identified in a human donor in a cohort sampled during active COVID-19. The DNA of the CDR3 is TGTGCCAGCAGCTCTCGGACAATCACTCCCAACGTCCTGACTTTC. The encoded protein is CASSSRTITPNVLTF.